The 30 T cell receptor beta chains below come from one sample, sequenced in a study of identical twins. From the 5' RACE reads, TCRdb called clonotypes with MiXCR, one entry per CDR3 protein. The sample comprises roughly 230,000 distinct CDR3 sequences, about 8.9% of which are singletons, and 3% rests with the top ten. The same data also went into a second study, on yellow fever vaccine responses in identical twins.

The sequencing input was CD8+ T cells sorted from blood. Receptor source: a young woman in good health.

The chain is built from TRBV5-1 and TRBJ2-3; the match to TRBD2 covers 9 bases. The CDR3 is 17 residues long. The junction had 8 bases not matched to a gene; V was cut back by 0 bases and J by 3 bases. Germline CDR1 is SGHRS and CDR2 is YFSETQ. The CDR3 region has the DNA TGCGCCAGCAGCTTGGGGACTAGCGTCCGAAGAACAGATACGCAGTATTTT. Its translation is CASSLGTSVRRTDTQYF. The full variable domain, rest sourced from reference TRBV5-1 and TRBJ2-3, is KAGVTQTPRYLIKTRGQQVTLSCSPISGHRSVSWYQQTPGQGLQFLFEYFSETQRNKGNFPGRFSGRQFSNSRSEMNVSTLELGDSALYLCASSLGTSVRRTDTQYFGPGTRLTVL.

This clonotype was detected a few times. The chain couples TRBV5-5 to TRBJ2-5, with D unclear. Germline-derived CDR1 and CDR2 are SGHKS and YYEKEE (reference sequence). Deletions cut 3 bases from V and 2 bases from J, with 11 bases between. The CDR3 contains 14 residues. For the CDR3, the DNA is TGTGCCAGCAGCTCAGGCCGTTTGCAAGAGACCCAGTACTTC. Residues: CASSSGRLQETQYF.

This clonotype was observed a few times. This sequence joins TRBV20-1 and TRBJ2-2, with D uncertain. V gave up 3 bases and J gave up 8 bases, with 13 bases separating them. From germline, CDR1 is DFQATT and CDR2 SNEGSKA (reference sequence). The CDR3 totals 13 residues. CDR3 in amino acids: CSARVRISGELFF. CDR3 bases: TGCAGTGCTAGGGTCAGGATATCGGGGGAGCTGTTTTTT.

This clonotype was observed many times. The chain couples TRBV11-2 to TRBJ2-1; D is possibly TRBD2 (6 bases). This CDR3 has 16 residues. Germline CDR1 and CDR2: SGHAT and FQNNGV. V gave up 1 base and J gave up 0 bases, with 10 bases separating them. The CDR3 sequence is CASSLAPGDSYNEQFF. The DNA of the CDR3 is TGTGCCAGCAGCTTAGCTCCGGGGGACTCCTACAATGAGCAGTTCTTC.

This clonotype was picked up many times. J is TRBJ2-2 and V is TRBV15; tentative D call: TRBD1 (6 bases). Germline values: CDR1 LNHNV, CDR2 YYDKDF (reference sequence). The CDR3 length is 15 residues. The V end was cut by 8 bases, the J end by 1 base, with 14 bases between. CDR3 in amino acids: CATFMTGVNTGELFF. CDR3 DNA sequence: TGTGCCACCTTTATGACAGGTGTGAACACCGGGGAGCTGTTTTTT.

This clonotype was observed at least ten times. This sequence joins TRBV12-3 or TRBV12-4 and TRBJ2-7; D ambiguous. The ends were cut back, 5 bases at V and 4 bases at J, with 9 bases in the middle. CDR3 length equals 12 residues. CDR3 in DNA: TGTGCCAGCAGTACTCGACTGTACGAGCAGTACTTC. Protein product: CASSTRLYEQYF.

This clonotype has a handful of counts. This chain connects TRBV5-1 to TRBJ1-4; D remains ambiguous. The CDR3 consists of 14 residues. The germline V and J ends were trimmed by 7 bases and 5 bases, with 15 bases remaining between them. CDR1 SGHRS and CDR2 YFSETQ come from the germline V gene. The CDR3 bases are TGCGCCAGCCGAAGCGAACAAGACAATGAAAAACTGTTTTTT. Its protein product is CASRSEQDNEKLFF. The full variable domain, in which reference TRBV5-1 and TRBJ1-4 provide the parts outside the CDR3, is KAGVTQTPRYLIKTRGQQVTLSCSPISGHRSVSWYQQTPGQGLQFLFEYFSETQRNKGNFPGRFSGRQFSNSRSEMNVSTLELGDSALYLCASRSEQDNEKLFFGSGTQLSVL.

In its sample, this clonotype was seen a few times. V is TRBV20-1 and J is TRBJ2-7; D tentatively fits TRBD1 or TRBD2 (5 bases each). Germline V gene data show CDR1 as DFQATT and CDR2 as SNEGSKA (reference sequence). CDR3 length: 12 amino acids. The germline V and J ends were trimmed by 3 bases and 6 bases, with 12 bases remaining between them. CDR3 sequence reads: CSASRGPLEQYF. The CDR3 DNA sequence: TGCAGTGCTAGCCGGGGCCCCCTCGAGCAGTACTTC.

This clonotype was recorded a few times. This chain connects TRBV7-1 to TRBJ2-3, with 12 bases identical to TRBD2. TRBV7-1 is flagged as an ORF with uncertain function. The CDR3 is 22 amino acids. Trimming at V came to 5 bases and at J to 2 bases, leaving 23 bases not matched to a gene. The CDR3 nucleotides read TGTGCCAGCAGCACCCAACTATGGACTAGCGGGGTAAACACCTTTGACACAGATACGCAGTATTTT. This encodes CASSTQLWTSGVNTFDTDTQYF.

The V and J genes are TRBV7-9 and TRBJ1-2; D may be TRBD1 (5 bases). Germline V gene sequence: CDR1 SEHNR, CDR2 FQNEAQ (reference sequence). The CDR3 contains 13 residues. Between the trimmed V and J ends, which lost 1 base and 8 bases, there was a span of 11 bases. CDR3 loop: CASSLGQPVGYTF. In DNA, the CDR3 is TGTGCCAGCAGCTTAGGACAGCCAGTGGGCTACACCTTC.

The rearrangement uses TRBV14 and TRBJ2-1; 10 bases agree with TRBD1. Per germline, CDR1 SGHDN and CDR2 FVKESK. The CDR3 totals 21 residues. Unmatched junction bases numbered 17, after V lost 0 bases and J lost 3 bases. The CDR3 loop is CASSQEFPGTGASGDYNEQFF. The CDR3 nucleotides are TGTGCCAGCAGCCAAGAGTTTCCCGGGACAGGGGCAAGCGGGGACTACAATGAGCAGTTCTTC.

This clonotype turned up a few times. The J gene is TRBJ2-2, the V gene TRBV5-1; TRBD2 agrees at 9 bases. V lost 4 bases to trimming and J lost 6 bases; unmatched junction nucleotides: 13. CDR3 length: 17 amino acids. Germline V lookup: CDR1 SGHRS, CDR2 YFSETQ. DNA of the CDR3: TGCGCCAGCAGCCCCATCGGAGCGGGAGGTGTATCCGGGGAGCTGTTTTTT. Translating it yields CASSPIGAGGVSGELFF.

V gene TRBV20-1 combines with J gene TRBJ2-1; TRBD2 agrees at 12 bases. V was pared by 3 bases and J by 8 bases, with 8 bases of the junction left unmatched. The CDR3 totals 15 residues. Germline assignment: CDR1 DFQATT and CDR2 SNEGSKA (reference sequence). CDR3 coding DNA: TGCAGTGCTAGGAACCTAGCGGGGGGGATCTATGAGCAGTTCTTC. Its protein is CSARNLAGGIYEQFF.

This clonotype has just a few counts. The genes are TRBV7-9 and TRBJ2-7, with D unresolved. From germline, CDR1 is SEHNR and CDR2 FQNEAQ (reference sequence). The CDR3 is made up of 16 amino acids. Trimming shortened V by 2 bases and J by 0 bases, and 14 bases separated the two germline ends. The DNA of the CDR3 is TGTGCCAGCAGCTTAACCGGTGCGGTAAACTCCTACGAGCAGTACTTC. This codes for CASSLTGAVNSYEQYF.

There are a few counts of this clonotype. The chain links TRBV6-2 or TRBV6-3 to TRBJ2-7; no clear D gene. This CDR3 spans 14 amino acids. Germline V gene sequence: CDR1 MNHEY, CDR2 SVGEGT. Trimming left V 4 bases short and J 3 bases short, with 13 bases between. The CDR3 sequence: CASSFDINYYEQYF. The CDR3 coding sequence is TGTGCCAGCAGTTTCGACATAAACTACTACGAGCAGTACTTC.

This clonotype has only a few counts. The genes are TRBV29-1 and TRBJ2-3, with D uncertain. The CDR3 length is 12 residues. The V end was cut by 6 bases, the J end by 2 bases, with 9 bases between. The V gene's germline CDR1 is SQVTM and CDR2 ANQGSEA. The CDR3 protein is CSVRRFTDTQYF. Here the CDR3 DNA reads TGCAGCGTCAGGAGATTCACAGATACGCAGTATTTT.

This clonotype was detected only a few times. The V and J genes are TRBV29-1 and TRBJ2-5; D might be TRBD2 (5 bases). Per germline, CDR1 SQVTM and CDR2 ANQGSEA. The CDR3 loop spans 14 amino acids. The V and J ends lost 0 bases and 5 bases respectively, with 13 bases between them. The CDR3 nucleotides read TGCAGCGTTGAAGAGAGGTCGGTAGCGGAGACCCAGTACTTC. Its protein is CSVEERSVAETQYF.

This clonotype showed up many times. CDR3: CSARDLVVTRAFDYGYTF. The CDR3 nucleotides are TGCAGTGCTAGAGATCTTGTTGTTACGAGGGCTTTTGACTATGGCTACACCTTC. V is TRBV20-1 and J is TRBJ1-2; unclear D gene. This CDR3 is 18 amino acids long. Trimming cost V 0 bases and J 3 bases, with 23 bases left between them. The germline gives CDR1 DFQATT, CDR2 SNEGSKA (reference sequence).

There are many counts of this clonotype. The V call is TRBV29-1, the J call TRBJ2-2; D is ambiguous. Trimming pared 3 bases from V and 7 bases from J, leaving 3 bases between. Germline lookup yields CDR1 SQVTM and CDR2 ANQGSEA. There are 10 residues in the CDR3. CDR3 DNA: TGCAGCGTTGATGTCGGGGAGCTGTTTTTT. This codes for CSVDVGELFF.

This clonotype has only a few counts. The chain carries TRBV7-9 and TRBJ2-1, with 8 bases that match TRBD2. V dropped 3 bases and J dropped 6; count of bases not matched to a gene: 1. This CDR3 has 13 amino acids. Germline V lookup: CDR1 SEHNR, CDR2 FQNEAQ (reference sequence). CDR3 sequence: CASSFGLANEQFF. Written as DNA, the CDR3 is TGTGCCAGCAGCTTCGGACTAGCCAATGAGCAGTTCTTC.

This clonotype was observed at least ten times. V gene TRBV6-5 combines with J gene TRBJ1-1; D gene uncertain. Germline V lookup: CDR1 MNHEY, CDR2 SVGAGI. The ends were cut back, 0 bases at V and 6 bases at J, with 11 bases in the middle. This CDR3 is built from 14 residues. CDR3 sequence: CASSYSVMVAEAFF. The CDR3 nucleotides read TGTGCCAGCAGTTACTCGGTGATGGTAGCTGAAGCTTTCTTT.

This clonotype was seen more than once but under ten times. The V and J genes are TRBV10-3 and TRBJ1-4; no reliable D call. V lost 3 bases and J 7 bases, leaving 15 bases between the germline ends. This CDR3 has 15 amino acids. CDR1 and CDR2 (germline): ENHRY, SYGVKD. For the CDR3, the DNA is TGTGCCATCAGTGAAACCGTAGGCCCTGTTGAAAAACTGTTTTTT. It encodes CAISETVGPVEKLFF.

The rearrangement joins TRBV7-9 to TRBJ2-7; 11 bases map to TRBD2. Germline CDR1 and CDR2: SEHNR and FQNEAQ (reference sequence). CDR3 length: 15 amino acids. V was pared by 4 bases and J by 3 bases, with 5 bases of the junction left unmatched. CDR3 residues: CASSYGLAGRYEQYF. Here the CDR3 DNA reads TGTGCCAGCAGCTACGGACTAGCGGGCCGCTACGAGCAGTACTTC.

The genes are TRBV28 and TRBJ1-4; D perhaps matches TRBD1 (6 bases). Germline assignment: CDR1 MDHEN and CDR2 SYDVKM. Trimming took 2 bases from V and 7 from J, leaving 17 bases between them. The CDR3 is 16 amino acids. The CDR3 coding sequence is TGTGCCAGCAGTTTAGAGGTTCGGGACATATCTGAAAAACTGTTTTTT. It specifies CASSLEVRDISEKLFF.

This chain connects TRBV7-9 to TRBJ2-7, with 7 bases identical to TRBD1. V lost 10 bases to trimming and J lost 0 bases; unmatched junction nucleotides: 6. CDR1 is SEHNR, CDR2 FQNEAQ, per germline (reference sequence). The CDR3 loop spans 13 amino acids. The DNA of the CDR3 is TGTGCCACCAGGGGGTCAGCCTCCTACGAGCAGTACTTC. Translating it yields CATRGSASYEQYF.

CDR3 sequence: CASSPATNEQFF. The CDR3 bases are TGTGCCAGCAGCCCTGCCACCAATGAGCAGTTCTTC. The chain carries TRBV5-4 and TRBJ2-1; no reliable D call. The germline gives CDR1 SGHNT, CDR2 YYREEE (reference sequence). The length of the CDR3 is 12 residues. The ends were cut back, 4 bases at V and 6 bases at J, with 8 bases in the middle.

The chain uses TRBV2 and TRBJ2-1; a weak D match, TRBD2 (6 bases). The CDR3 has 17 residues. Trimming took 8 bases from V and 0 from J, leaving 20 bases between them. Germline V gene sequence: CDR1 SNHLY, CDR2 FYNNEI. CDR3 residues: CASAGTVDESSYNEQFF. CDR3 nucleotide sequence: TGTGCCAGCGCGGGGACTGTGGATGAGAGCTCCTACAATGAGCAGTTCTTC.

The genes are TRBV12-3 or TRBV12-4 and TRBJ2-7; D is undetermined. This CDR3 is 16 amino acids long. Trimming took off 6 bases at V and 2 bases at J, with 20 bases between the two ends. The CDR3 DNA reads TGTGCCAGCAGCACTCCCGATGTTGTTAATACCTACGAGCAGTACTTC. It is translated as CASSTPDVVNTYEQYF.

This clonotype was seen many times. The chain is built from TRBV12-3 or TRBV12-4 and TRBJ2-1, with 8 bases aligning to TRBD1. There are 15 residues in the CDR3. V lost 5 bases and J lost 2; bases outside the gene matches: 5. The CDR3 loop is CASSTGQGPYNEQFF. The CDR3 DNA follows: TGTGCCAGCAGTACAGGACAGGGCCCCTACAATGAGCAGTTCTTC.

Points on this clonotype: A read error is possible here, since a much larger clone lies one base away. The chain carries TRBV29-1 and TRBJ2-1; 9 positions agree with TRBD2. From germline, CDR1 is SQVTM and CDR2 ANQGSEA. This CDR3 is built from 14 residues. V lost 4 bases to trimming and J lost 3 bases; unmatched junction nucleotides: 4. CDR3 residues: CSVGGSGGYNEQFF. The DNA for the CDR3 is TGCAGCGTTGGAGGTAGCGGGGGCTACAATGAGCAGTTCTTC.